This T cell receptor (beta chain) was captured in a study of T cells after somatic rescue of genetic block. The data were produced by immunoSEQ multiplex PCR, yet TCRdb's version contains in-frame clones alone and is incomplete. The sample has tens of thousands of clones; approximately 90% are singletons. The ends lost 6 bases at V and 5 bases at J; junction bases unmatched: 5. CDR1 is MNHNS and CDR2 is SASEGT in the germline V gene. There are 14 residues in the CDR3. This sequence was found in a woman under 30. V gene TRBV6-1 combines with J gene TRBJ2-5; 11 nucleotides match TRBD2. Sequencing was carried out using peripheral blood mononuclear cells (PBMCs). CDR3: CASRPTSGSETQYF. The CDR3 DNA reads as TGTGCCAGCAGACCCACTAGCGGGAGTGAGACCCAGTACTTC.